Shown below are 31 T cell receptor beta chains from a single sample sequenced in a study of T cells in Graves' hyperthyroidism and ophthalmopathy. RNA transcripts provided the source from which TCR beta CDR3 regions were amplified. The HTBI set primed first-round TCR CDR3 RT-PCR. TCRdb used MiXCR to reprocess the multiplex PCR reads, holding one entry per CDR3 protein. The sample carries hundreds of thousands of distinct CDR3 sequences, roughly 15% recorded once. The sequenced material came from blood. Receptor source: a woman between 18 and 29 years old with Graves' hyperthyroidism.

This clonotype occurred many times. The chain joins TRBV9 to TRBJ2-7; D is perhaps TRBD1 (6 bases). The CDR3 sequence is 14 residues long. The V and J ends lost 0 bases and 5 bases respectively, with 12 bases between them. Germline values: CDR1 SGDLS, CDR2 YYNGEE. The DNA for the CDR3 is TGTGCCAGCAGCGTAGACCCTGGGACAAACGAGCAGTACTTC. Amino acid sequence: CASSVDPGTNEQYF.

V usage is TRBV24-1 and J usage is TRBJ2-1, with 7 bases identical to TRBD1. The CDR3 is 13 residues long. The ends lost 3 bases at V and 11 bases at J; junction bases unmatched: 6. CDR1 is KGHDR, CDR2 SFDVKD, per germline. The CDR3 loop is CATSDGQDRKQFF. DNA for the CDR3: TGTGCCACCAGTGATGGACAGGATAGGAAGCAGTTCTTC.

At least ten counts were recorded for this clonotype. The rearrangement joins TRBV6-1 to TRBJ2-5, with TRBD1 matching over 12 bases. With 5 bases clipped from V and 5 bases from J, the junction kept 12 bases outside the gene matches. Germline-derived CDR1 and CDR2 are MNHNS and SASEGT. The CDR3 is 17 amino acids. CDR3 sequence reads: CASSPYGDRGPGETQYF. CDR3 bases: TGTGCCAGCAGTCCCTATGGGGACAGGGGGCCCGGGGAGACCCAGTACTTC.

This rearrangement joins TRBV12-3 or TRBV12-4 to TRBJ1-1; 7 nucleotides align to TRBD1. V shed 3 bases and J 2 bases; nucleotides not matched to a gene: 12. There are 17 residues in the CDR3. The CDR3: CASSLSPFDRANTEAFF. The CDR3 nucleotides read TGTGCCAGCAGTTTGAGTCCCTTTGACAGGGCTAACACTGAAGCTTTCTTT.

This clonotype was counted only a few times. The CDR3 nucleotides are TGTGCCAGCAGCGTGGGACTAGCGGGGGCCGTCAATGAGCAGTTCTTC. Translation gives CASSVGLAGAVNEQFF. The chain links TRBV5-5 to TRBJ2-1, with TRBD2 matching 14 bases. After removal of 4 bases from V and 6 bases from J, the junction contained 6 bases not matched to a gene. The CDR3 spans 16 residues. Looked up from germline, CDR1 is SGHKS and CDR2 is YYEKEE (reference sequence). Combining the CDR3 with reference TRBV5-5 and TRBJ2-1 gives the whole variable domain DAGVTQSPTHLIKTRGQQVTLRCSPISGHKSVSWYQQVLGQGPQFIFQYYEKEERGRGNFPDRFSARQFPNYSSELNVNALLLGDSALYLCASSVGLAGAVNEQFFGPGTRLTVL.

The rearrangement joins TRBV4-1 to TRBJ2-7; 11 bases are a match to TRBD2. With 5 bases clipped from V and 3 bases from J, the junction kept 6 bases outside the gene matches. Germline loops: CDR1 MGHRA, CDR2 YSYEKL. CDR3 length: 15 residues. CDR3 sequence: CASSSEGLAGYEQYF. In DNA form, the CDR3 reads TGCGCCAGCAGCTCAGAAGGACTAGCGGGCTACGAGCAGTACTTC.

This clonotype was found many times. This chain joins TRBV4-1 and TRBJ2-1; 12 bases map to TRBD2. Unmatched junction bases numbered 9, after V lost 1 base and J lost 2 bases. Germline CDR1 is MGHRA and CDR2 is YSYEKL. The CDR3 length is 19 residues. Here the CDR3 DNA reads TGCGCCAGCAGCCAAGTTGGGACTAGCGGGCTTGTAACCTACAATGAGCAGTTCTTC. It encodes CASSQVGTSGLVTYNEQFF.

In its sample, this clonotype was seen a few times. The chain couples TRBV27 to TRBJ1-5; 8 positions agree with TRBD1. V lost 8 bases, J lost 1 base, and 10 bases stayed unmatched. In germline, CDR1 is MNHEY, CDR2 SMNVEV (reference sequence). CDR3 length: 16 residues. CDR3 sequence reads: CASRSGQGESNQPQHF. The CDR3 bases are TGTGCCAGCCGCTCCGGACAGGGAGAAAGCAATCAGCCCCAGCATTTT.

Turning to this clonotype: A much bigger clone sits one base away, suggesting this may be a read error. No conserved phenylalanine or tryptophan is present at the end of the CDR3, so a read error is the likely explanation. V and J are TRBV20-1 and TRBJ1-1; D is unresolved. This CDR3 has 13 residues. Germline-derived CDR1 and CDR2 are DFQATT and SNEGSKA (reference sequence). V lost 3 bases, J lost 5 bases, and 13 bases lay in between. CDR3: CSARPGMGTEAFL. DNA of the CDR3: TGCAGTGCTAGGCCCGGGATGGGGACTGAAGCTTTCTTA.

The V and J genes are TRBV7-2 and TRBJ2-1; 10 bases map to TRBD2. CDR1 and CDR2 (germline): SGHTA, FQGNSA. The CDR3 loop spans 17 amino acids. Trimming cost V 2 bases and J 9 bases; bases outside gene matches: 13. CDR3 residues: CASSLPAAGGPGGEQFF. In DNA, the CDR3 is TGTGCCAGCAGCTTACCCGCAGCGGGAGGGCCGGGGGGTGAGCAGTTCTTC.

At least ten counts were recorded for this clonotype. The rearrangement uses TRBV7-8 and TRBJ2-1; D is uncertain. Germline V lookup: CDR1 SGHVS, CDR2 FQNEAQ. Trimming took 5 bases from V and 10 from J, leaving 12 bases between them. CDR3 size: 12 residues. The CDR3 nucleotides are TGTGCCAGCAGCCGGACCCGGCAAGAGCAGTTCTTC. Amino acid sequence: CASSRTRQEQFF.

J is TRBJ1-1 and V is TRBV19, with D unclear. CDR3 length equals 14 residues. The germline gives CDR1 LNHDA, CDR2 SQIVND (reference sequence). The V and J ends lost 5 bases and 2 bases respectively, with 12 bases between them. The CDR3 DNA reads TGTGCCAGTAGTTTAACAGAGATTAACACTGAAGCTTTCTTT. Translating gives CASSLTEINTEAFF.

The chain combines TRBV28 with TRBJ1-4; the D is unclear. V was pared by 3 bases and J by 8 bases, with 16 bases between. This CDR3 comprises 15 residues. Germline V gene data show CDR1 as MDHEN and CDR2 as SYDVKM. The CDR3 here is CASSFVSLLGEKLFF. The CDR3 DNA reads as TGTGCCAGCAGTTTTGTCTCTCTCCTAGGGGAAAAACTGTTTTTT.

The J gene is TRBJ2-2, the V gene TRBV5-1; D not certain. CDR1 and CDR2 (germline): SGHRS, YFSETQ. This CDR3 is built from 14 residues. V dropped 0 bases and J dropped 7 bases, with 10 bases sitting between them. CDR3 in amino acids: CASSLAGGNGELFF. The CDR3 nucleotides read TGCGCCAGCAGCTTGGCAGGCGGTAACGGGGAGCTGTTTTTT.

V gene TRBV12-3 or TRBV12-4 combines with J gene TRBJ1-2; 9 bases agree with TRBD1. V trimming: 6 bases; J trimming: 4 bases; junction bases outside the gene matches: 9. The CDR3 length is 15 residues. The CDR3 spells CASSTGTGLSYGYTF. Written as DNA, the CDR3 is TGTGCCAGCAGCACCGGGACAGGGCTTAGCTATGGCTACACCTTC.

This clonotype was found a few times. The chain recombines TRBV6-1 with TRBJ2-7, with 9 bases lining up with TRBD1. The ends lost 8 bases at V and 2 bases at J; junction bases unmatched: 7. The CDR3 is made up of 14 amino acids. CDR1 and CDR2 (germline): MNHNS, SASEGT. The CDR3 coding sequence is TGTGCCAGCTGTCGACAGGGGGGGGCCTACGAGCAGTACTTC. It is translated as CASCRQGGAYEQYF.

Details on this clonotype: A much bigger clone sits one base away, suggesting this may be a read error. The chain combines TRBV10-3 with TRBJ1-1; TRBD1 is a possible D gene (6 bases). Germline values: CDR1 ENHRY, CDR2 SYGVKD. This CDR3 spans 15 amino acids. CDR3: CAISKSGGRRTEAFF. The CDR3 DNA sequence: TGTGCCATCAGTAAGTCTGGGGGGCGTAGGACTGAAGCTTTCTTT.

This clonotype was seen at least ten times. The chain couples TRBV5-1 to TRBJ2-1, with a weak D call TRBD2 (5 bases). The germline V gene has CDR1 SGHRS and CDR2 YFSETQ. V gave up 3 bases and J gave up 0 bases, with 10 bases separating them. The CDR3 is 15 amino acids. CDR3: CASSWMGSSYNEQFF. The CDR3 coding sequence is TGCGCCAGCAGCTGGATGGGGAGCTCCTACAATGAGCAGTTCTTC.

Only one count was recorded for this clonotype. This chain links TRBV20-1 with TRBJ2-7; TRBD2 matches 11 bases. J was trimmed by 4 bases and V by 0 bases; bases with no gene match: 11. CDR1 and CDR2 from the germline V gene are DFQATT and SNEGSKA (reference sequence). CDR3 length: 17 residues. The CDR3 region has the DNA TGCAGTGCTAGAGATTCCTCCTTAGCGGGAGGGATTTACGAGCAGTACTTC. It specifies CSARDSSLAGGIYEQYF.

This clonotype has a count of ten or more. V usage is TRBV7-9 and J usage is TRBJ2-1, with D perhaps matching TRBD1 or TRBD2 (6 bases each). Between the trimmed V and J ends, which lost 0 bases and 7 bases, there was a span of 13 bases. The germline V gene encodes CDR1 SEHNR and CDR2 FQNEAQ (reference sequence). The CDR3 is made up of 15 amino acids. CDR3 nucleotide sequence: TGTGCCAGCAGCTTAGCGGGGGGCGCTGGGAATGAGCAGTTCTTC. It specifies CASSLAGGAGNEQFF.

This clonotype has ten or more counts. The chain recombines TRBV14 with TRBJ2-7; D is unresolved. CDR1 is SGHDN, CDR2 FVKESK, per germline. The ends were cut back, 0 bases at V and 6 bases at J, with 9 bases in the middle. The CDR3 has 13 residues. This CDR3 is CASSQDRRAEQYF. In nucleotides, the CDR3 is TGTGCCAGCAGCCAAGATCGTAGGGCCGAGCAGTACTTC.

This clonotype was observed once. The V and J genes are TRBV11-2 and TRBJ2-7; D is tentatively TRBD1 or TRBD2 (5 bases each). CDR1 is SGHAT, CDR2 FQNNGV, per germline. This CDR3 has 16 amino acids. V was cut by 6 bases and J by 2 bases, with 20 bases left in between. The CDR3 spells CASRNLRGDGTYEQYF. The CDR3 DNA follows: TGTGCCAGCAGAAACTTAAGGGGAGACGGGACCTACGAGCAGTACTTC.

V usage is TRBV12-3 or TRBV12-4 and J usage is TRBJ2-3; 8 positions match TRBD1. Unmatched junction bases numbered 14, after V lost 3 bases and J lost 3 bases. The CDR3 totals 18 residues. The chain's CDR3 is CASSFLLDDRGVTDTQYF. CDR3 nucleotides: TGTGCCAGCAGTTTCCTTCTTGACGACAGGGGTGTGACAGATACGCAGTATTTT.

For the CDR3, the DNA is TGTGCCAGCACTGAGGGACTAGCGGGAGGGACAGATACGCAGTATTTT. Protein: CASTEGLAGGTDTQYF. The chain links TRBV9 to TRBJ2-3; TRBD2 matches 16 bases. From germline, CDR1 is SGDLS and CDR2 YYNGEE. The CDR3 has 16 amino acids. Trimming at V came to 6 bases and at J to 3 bases, leaving 4 bases not matched to a gene.

The rearrangement links TRBV7-2 to TRBJ2-5; D not resolved. CDR1 and CDR2 from the germline V gene are SGHTA and FQGNSA. Trimming took 2 bases from V and 1 from J, leaving 5 bases between them. The length of the CDR3 is 13 residues. DNA for the CDR3: TGTGCCAGCAGCTTAATTCCCCAAGAGACCCAGTACTTC. Protein product: CASSLIPQETQYF.

The rearrangement joins TRBV7-3 to TRBJ2-7; 7 bases match TRBD1. CDR1 and CDR2 (germline): SGHTA, FQGTGA. Trimming took 8 bases from V and 11 from J; bases not matched to a gene: 9. CDR3 length: 11 residues. The CDR3 DNA reads as TGTGCCAGCCGAATCCAGGGGGAGAAGTACTTC. This translates into CASRIQGEKYF.

In this sample, this clonotype turned up a few times. The chain links TRBV24-1 to TRBJ2-2, with no clear D. From germline, CDR1 is KGHDR and CDR2 SFDVKD. This CDR3 is 14 amino acids long. Trimming cost V 0 bases and J 6 bases, with 7 bases left between them. The CDR3 loop is CATSDLPVPGELFF. CDR3 nucleotide sequence: TGTGCCACCAGTGATTTGCCCGTGCCCGGGGAGCTGTTTTTT.

At least ten counts were recorded for this clonotype. The rearrangement uses TRBV29-1 and TRBJ2-3, with D possibly matching TRBD2 (5 bases). V lost 1 base and J lost 4, with 15 bases in between. This CDR3 spans 15 amino acids. CDR1 and CDR2 (germline): SQVTM, ANQGSEA. CDR3 in amino acids: CSVEAPKGVPDTQYF. DNA for the CDR3: TGCAGCGTTGAAGCACCCAAGGGAGTTCCAGATACGCAGTATTTT.

The rearrangement links TRBV19 to TRBJ1-1; 7 bases map to TRBD1. V was clipped by 11 bases and J by 1 base; unmatched bases: 22. CDR1 is LNHDA, CDR2 SQIVND, per germline (reference sequence). This CDR3 has 18 residues. This chain's CDR3 is CAARSLIGTEGENTEAFF. The CDR3, as DNA: TGTGCCGCCCGTTCCCTTATTGGGACAGAGGGTGAGAACACTGAAGCTTTCTTT. Drawing the rest from reference TRBV19 and TRBJ1-1, the complete variable domain is DGGITQSPKYLFRKEGQNVTLSCEQNLNHDAMYWYRQDPGQGLRLIYYSQIVNDFQKGDIAEGYSVSREKKESFPLTVTSAQKNPTAFYLCAARSLIGTEGENTEAFFGQGTRLTVV.

In its sample, this clonotype was seen a few times. CDR3 DNA sequence: TGCAGTGCTGGCGGGGGGAAGGCCAAAAACATTCAGTACTTC. Translation gives CSAGGGKAKNIQYF. V and J are TRBV20-1 and TRBJ2-4; TRBD2 matches at 8 bases. Trimming removed 5 bases from V and 1 base from J; junction bases left unmatched: 4. CDR1 and CDR2 from the germline V gene are DFQATT and SNEGSKA (reference sequence). The CDR3 contains 14 residues.

This clonotype was recorded at least ten times. The chain employs TRBV2 and TRBJ2-7; no clear D gene. Germline V gene sequence: CDR1 SNHLY, CDR2 FYNNEI. V was clipped by 5 bases and J by 0 bases, with 8 bases between them. The CDR3 extends over 13 amino acids. The CDR3 loop is CASSQPDSYEQYF. CDR3 DNA: TGTGCCAGCAGTCAACCTGACTCCTACGAGCAGTACTTC.